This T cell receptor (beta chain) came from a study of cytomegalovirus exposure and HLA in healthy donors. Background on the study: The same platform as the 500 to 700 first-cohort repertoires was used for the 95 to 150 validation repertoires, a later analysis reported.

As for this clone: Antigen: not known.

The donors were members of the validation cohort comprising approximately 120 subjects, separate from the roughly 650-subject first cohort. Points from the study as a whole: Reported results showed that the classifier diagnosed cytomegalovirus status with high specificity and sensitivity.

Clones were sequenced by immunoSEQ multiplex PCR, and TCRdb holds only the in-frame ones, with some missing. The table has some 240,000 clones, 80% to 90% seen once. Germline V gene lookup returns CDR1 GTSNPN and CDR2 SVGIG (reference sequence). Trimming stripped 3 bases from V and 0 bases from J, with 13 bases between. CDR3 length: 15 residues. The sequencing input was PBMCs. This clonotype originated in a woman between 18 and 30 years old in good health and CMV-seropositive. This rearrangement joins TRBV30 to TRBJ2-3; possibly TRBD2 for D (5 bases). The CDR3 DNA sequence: TGTGCCTGGAGCCCCGGGGTCCAGAGCACAGATACGCAGTATTTT. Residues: CAWSPGVQSTDTQYF.